This is a list of T cell receptor beta chains from one sample in a study of CD8 T cells in Susac syndrome. TCRdb reprocessed the immunoSEQ multiplex PCR reads via MiXCR and lists one record per CDR3 protein. Of around 200,000 distinct CDR3 sequences listed, over 85% are singletons. The specimen sequenced was CD4+ T cells from PBMCs. The receptors were gathered from a human donor in good health. CDR3s include the opening cysteine and the closing phenylalanine or tryptophan. D genes are given only for firm matches.

j_call v_call d_call cdr3_nt cdr3_aa
TRBJ2-1 TRBV7-9 TRBD1 TGTGCCAGCAGCCGTACAGGGGGCTTGGATGAGCAGTTCTTC CASSRTGGLDEQFF
TRBJ1-1 TRBV30 NA TGTGCCTGGAGTGTTCAGGGATTCTCCGAAGCTTTCTTT CAWSVQGFSEAFF
TRBJ1-2 TRBV4-3 NA TGCGCCAGCAGCCAAGATGCAAAGGCCAGGGGCTATGGCTACACCTTC CASSQDAKARGYGYTF
TRBJ2-3 TRBV15 NA TGTGCCACCAAGTCTTTCGCTAGTGTGGGTACGCAGTATTTT CATKSFASVGTQYF
TRBJ2-3 TRBV12-5 NA TGTGCTAGTGGTTTGGAGAAGGGACATTCCGCAGATACGCAGTATTTT CASGLEKGHSADTQYF
TRBJ1-5 TRBV16 NA TGTGCCAGCAGCCCCCCAGGGAAGTCTGGTCAGCCCCAGCATTTT CASSPPGKSGQPQHF
TRBJ2-5 TRBV20-1 TRBD1 TGCAGTGCTCCACCGAGGACAGGGTTCGGGGAGACCCAGTACTTC CSAPPRTGFGETQYF
TRBJ2-5 TRBV5-4 NA TGTGCCAGCAGCTCTAGCCGTCTGGGGCGGCAAGAGACCCAGTACTTC CASSSSRLGRQETQYF
TRBJ2-1 TRBV6-6 TRBD2 TGTGCCAGCAGTACCCTGACTAGCGGGGGGTACAATGAGCAGTTCTTC CASSTLTSGGYNEQFF
TRBJ1-2 TRBV28 TRBD1 TGTGCCAGCAGTCCATCGGACAGGGGCAACGGCTACACCTTC CASSPSDRGNGYTF
TRBJ2-3 TRBV6-5 NA TGTGCCAGCAGCCGCGGCGGGGTGGGCACAGATACGCAGTATTTT CASSRGGVGTDTQYF
TRBJ1-1 TRBV9 NA TGTGCCAGCAGCGTGACCAAAGAGGGACCTGAAGCTTTCTTT CASSVTKEGPEAFF
TRBJ2-1 TRBV6-5 TRBD2 TGTGCCAGCAGTTACTCGCCCAGCGGGAGTGGGCATGAGCAGTTCTTC CASSYSPSGSGHEQFF
TRBJ2-3 TRBV2 NA TGTGCCAGCAGCCTCAATACTCCAGATACGCAGTATTTT CASSLNTPDTQYF
TRBJ2-5 TRBV3-1 NA TGTGCCAGCAGCCAAGATAAAGGCGCGGGAATGGAGACCCAGTACTTC CASSQDKGAGMETQYF
TRBJ2-3 TRBV3-1 NA TGTGCCAGCAGCCTCCAGGGGGGACTGACAGATACGCAGTATTTT CASSLQGGLTDTQYF